This TCR beta chain originates from a study of T cell responses to AZD1222 COVID-19 vaccine. Notes on the study in general: Spike was spanned by vaccine-associated CD4 TCRs, with dominance at 160-218 and 743-854. Donors were chiefly white British, with a greater number of females, and clonal diversity was perhaps underestimated.

Both about-4-week and about-12-week second-dose recipients were combined. As concerns this clone: Its matching antigen is unknown.

CDR3 length equals 16 residues. CDR1 is SGHTA and CDR2 is FQGNSA in the germline V gene. The V and J ends lost 1 base and 8 bases, in that order; junction bases with no gene match: 8. TCRdb's table, derived via immunoSEQ multiplex PCR, lists solely in-frame clones and lacks some. The table lists 150,000 to 200,000 clones, just over 90% of them singletons. Sequences were derived from peripheral blood, sampled 28 days after the second AZD1222 dose. The sequence came from an adult who received the AZD1222 COVID-19 vaccine. The rearrangement links TRBV7-2 to TRBJ1-2; 12 bases map to TRBD1. DNA for the CDR3: TGTGCCAGCAGCTTAGGGGGACAGGGGGCGGCTAGAGGCTACACCTTC. Translated, it gives CASSLGGQGAARGYTF.